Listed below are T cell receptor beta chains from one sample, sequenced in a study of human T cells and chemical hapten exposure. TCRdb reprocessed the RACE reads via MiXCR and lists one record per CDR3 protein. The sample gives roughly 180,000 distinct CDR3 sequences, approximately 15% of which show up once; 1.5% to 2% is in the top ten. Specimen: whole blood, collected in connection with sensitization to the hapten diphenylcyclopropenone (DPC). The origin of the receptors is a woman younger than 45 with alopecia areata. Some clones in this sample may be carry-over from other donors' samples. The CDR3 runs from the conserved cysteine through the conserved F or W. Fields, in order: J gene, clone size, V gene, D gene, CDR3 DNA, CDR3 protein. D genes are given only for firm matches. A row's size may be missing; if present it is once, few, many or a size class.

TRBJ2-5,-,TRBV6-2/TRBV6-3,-,TGTGCCAGCGGCGATGGCGGGCGCAAAGAGACCCAGTACTTC,CASGDGGRKETQYF
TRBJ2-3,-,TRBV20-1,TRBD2,TGCAGTGCTAGAGGGCGGCGGGGGAACACAGATACGCAGTATTTT,CSARGRRGNTDTQYF
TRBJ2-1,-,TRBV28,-,TGTGCCAGCAGCTCCTTGCCACCATACAATGAGCAGTTCTTC,CASSSLPPYNEQFF
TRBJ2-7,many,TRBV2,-,TGTGCCAGCAGGGCCCAGGGCCCCACCTACGAGCAGTACTTC,CASRAQGPTYEQYF
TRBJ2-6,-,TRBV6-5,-,TGTGCCAGCAGTTACTCGCGCAGGCCTGGGGCCAACGTCCTGACTTTC,CASSYSRRPGANVLTF
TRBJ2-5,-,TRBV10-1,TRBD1,TGCGCCAGCAGTAAGGGACAGGGGGATGAGACCCAGTACTTC,CASSKGQGDETQYF
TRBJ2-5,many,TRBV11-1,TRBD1,TGTGCCAGCAGCTTTGGCGCAGGGGGCGTTTCAGAGACCCAGTACTTC,CASSFGAGGVSETQYF
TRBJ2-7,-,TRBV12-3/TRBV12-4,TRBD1,TGTGCCAGCAGTCCCGGGACAGGGAGAGAGCAGTACTTC,CASSPGTGREQYF
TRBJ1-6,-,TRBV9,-,TGTGCCAGCAGCTTAGGACAGACCTCCTATAATTCACCCCTCCACTTT,CASSLGQTSYNSPLHF
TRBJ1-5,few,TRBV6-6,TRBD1,TGTGCCAGCAGACCGACAGGGCTACGAGATCAGCCCCAGCATTTT,CASRPTGLRDQPQHF